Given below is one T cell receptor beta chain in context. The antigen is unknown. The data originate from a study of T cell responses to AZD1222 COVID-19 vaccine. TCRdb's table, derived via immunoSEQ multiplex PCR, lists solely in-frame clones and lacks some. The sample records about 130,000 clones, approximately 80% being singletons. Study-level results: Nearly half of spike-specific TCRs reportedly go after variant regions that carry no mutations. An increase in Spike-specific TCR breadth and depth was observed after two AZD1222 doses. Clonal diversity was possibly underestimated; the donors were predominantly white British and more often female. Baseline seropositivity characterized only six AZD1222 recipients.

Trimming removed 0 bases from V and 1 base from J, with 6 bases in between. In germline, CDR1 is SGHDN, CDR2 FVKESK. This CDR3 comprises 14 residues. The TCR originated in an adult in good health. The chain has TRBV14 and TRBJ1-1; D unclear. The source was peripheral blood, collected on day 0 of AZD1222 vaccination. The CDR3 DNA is TGTGCCAGCAGCCAAGACCTACGGAACACTGAAGCTTTCTTT. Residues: CASSQDLRNTEAFF.